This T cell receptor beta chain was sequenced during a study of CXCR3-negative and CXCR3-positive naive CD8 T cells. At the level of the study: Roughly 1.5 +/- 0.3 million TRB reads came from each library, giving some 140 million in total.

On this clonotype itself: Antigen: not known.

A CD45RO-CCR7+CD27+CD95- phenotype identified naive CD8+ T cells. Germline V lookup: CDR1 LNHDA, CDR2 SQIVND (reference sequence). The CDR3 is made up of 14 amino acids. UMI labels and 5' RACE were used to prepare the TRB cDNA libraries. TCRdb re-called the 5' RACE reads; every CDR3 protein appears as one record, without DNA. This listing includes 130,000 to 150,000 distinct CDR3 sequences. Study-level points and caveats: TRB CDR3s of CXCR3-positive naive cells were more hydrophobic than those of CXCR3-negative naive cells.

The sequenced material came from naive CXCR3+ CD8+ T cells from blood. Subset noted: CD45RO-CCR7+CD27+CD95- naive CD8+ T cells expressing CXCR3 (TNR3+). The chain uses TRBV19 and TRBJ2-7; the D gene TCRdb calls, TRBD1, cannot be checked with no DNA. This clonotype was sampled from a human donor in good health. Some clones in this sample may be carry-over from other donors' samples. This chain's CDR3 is CASSWDPSRGEQYF.